Each of the 30 T cell receptor beta chains below was sequenced from the same sample in a study of T cell repertoires in cytomegalovirus infection. Using its own MiXCR run on the reads, TCRdb lists one record per CDR3 protein. The sample has 310,000 or so distinct CDR3 sequences, 17% seen once; the top ten hold 9.5% to 15%. The specimen was PBMCs. Receptor source: a human donor in good health (CMV status not recorded). Some clones in this sample may be carry-over from other donors' samples.

This clonotype was counted a few times. The V call is TRBV5-5, the J call TRBJ2-2; 8 bases line up with TRBD1. The V gene end was trimmed by 4 bases and the J gene end by 1 base; junction bases not matched to a gene: 3. CDR3 size: 15 residues. CDR1 SGHKS and CDR2 YYEKEE come from the germline V gene (reference sequence). The CDR3 DNA is TGTGCCAGCAGCCTGGGACAGGAGAACACCGGGGAGCTGTTTTTT. Amino acids: CASSLGQENTGELFF. Full variable domain (remainder filled in from reference TRBV5-5 and TRBJ2-2): DAGVTQSPTHLIKTRGQQVTLRCSPISGHKSVSWYQQVLGQGPQFIFQYYEKEERGRGNFPDRFSARQFPNYSSELNVNALLLGDSALYLCASSLGQENTGELFFGEGSRLTVL.

This clonotype was seen a handful of times. The gene calls are TRBV27 and TRBJ2-3, with 9 nucleotides matching TRBD1. The CDR3 has 16 residues. The J segment lost 6 bases and the V segment lost 3 bases, leaving 10 bases of the junction unmatched. Germline CDR1 is MNHEY and CDR2 is SMNVEV (reference sequence). CDR3 nucleotide sequence: TGTGCCAGCAGTTTCCCCGGGACAGGGAACGCGGATACGCAGTATTTT. Amino acids: CASSFPGTGNADTQYF.

The rearrangement joins TRBV12-3 or TRBV12-4 to TRBJ1-5, with no clear D. The CDR3 covers 13 residues. With 1 base removed from V and 7 bases from J, the gap between germline ends came to 8 bases. CDR3 coding DNA: TGTGCCAGCAGTTTAGAGGGCTTGCAGCCCCAGCATTTT. The encoded protein is CASSLEGLQPQHF.

Many counts were recorded for this clonotype. The rearrangement links TRBV6-2 or TRBV6-3 to TRBJ1-5; D perhaps matches TRBD1 (5 bases). Per germline, CDR1 MNHEY and CDR2 SVGEGT. The ends were cut back, 2 bases at V and 7 bases at J, with 12 bases in the middle. The CDR3 is made up of 14 amino acids. CDR3 amino acids: CASSYGAGRQPQHF. CDR3 DNA sequence: TGTGCCAGCAGTTACGGGGCAGGGCGGCAGCCCCAGCATTTT.

This clonotype was counted ten times or more. This chain uses TRBV7-2 with TRBJ2-3; the match to TRBD1 covers 9 bases. The germline gives CDR1 SGHTA, CDR2 FQGNSA. The length of the CDR3 is 15 residues. The V segment lost 5 bases and the J segment 1 base; nucleotides outside the gene matches: 4. CDR3 bases: TGTGCCAGCAGCCAGGACAGGGGAGGCACAGATACGCAGTATTTT. It specifies CASSQDRGGTDTQYF.

This clonotype appeared many times. The genes are TRBV20-1 and TRBJ2-5, with 8 bases lining up with TRBD2. V dropped 5 bases and J dropped 4; count of bases not matched to a gene: 12. Per germline, CDR1 DFQATT and CDR2 SNEGSKA (reference sequence). This CDR3 is built from 15 residues. The CDR3 bases are TGCAGTGCTGGACCCGGGACTAGGTATAGAGAGACCCAGTACTTC. Amino acid sequence: CSAGPGTRYRETQYF.

This clonotype was seen at least ten times. CDR3 loop: CASSLGLAAGDLYEQYF. In nucleotides, the CDR3 is TGTGCCAGCAGCTTAGGTCTGGCGGCGGGGGACCTCTACGAGCAGTACTTC. The chain combines TRBV7-2 with TRBJ2-7, with TRBD2 matching over 7 bases. Per germline, CDR1 SGHTA and CDR2 FQGNSA. Trimming cost V 1 base and J 3 bases; bases outside gene matches: 12. This CDR3 spans 17 amino acids.

For this clonotype: A much larger clone lies one base from this, so it may be a read error. This rearrangement joins TRBV28 to TRBJ1-1; D perhaps matches TRBD1 (5 bases). Germline CDR1 MDHEN, CDR2 SYDVKM. There are 16 residues in the CDR3. The ends were cut back, 6 bases at V and 4 bases at J, with 21 bases in the middle. The CDR3 DNA is TGTGCCAGCAGCAGCGGGGGGGTCCCTCTGAGCACTGAAGCTTTCTTT. Translated, it gives CASSSGGVPLSTEAFF.

The table lists this clonotype with many counts. V gene TRBV7-2 combines with J gene TRBJ2-1; 10 bases agree with TRBD2. The length of the CDR3 is 16 residues. Germline V gives CDR1 SGHTA, CDR2 FQGNSA. J was trimmed by 3 bases and V by 1 base; bases with no gene match: 3. The CDR3 region has the DNA TGTGCCAGCAGCTTAGAGTCTAGCGGGGGCTACAATGAGCAGTTCTTC. The encoded protein is CASSLESSGGYNEQFF.

J is TRBJ2-1 and V is TRBV11-3, with D unresolved. V lost 0 bases, J lost 10 bases, and 13 bases lay in between. This CDR3 region has 14 residues. Germline V gives CDR1 SGHNT, CDR2 YENEEA. The CDR3 region has the DNA TGTGCCAGCAGCTTAGATCAGGCCAGTTCGGAGCAGTTCTTC. Its protein product is CASSLDQASSEQFF. Full variable domain (missing parts from reference TRBV11-3 and TRBJ2-1): EAGVVQSPRYKIIEKKQPVAFWCNPISGHNTLYWYLQNLGQGPELLIRYENEEAVDDSQLPKDRFSAERLKGVDSTLKIQPAELGDSAVYLCASSLDQASSEQFFGPGTRLTVL.

This clonotype came up a few times. J is TRBJ2-7 and V is TRBV11-2, with TRBD2 identical over 10 bases. V was clipped by 5 bases and J by 2 bases; unmatched bases: 6. The germline gives CDR1 SGHAT, CDR2 FQNNGV. The CDR3 is 15 residues long. The CDR3 region is CASSVTSGDAYEQYF. CDR3 bases: TGTGCCAGCAGCGTTACTAGCGGGGATGCCTACGAGCAGTACTTC.

This clonotype was counted at least ten times. The chain joins TRBV7-8 to TRBJ1-2, with 7 nucleotides matching TRBD1. CDR1 is SGHVS, CDR2 FQNEAQ, per germline. V was pared by 5 bases and J by 4 bases, with 10 bases of the junction left unmatched. The CDR3 extends over 15 amino acids. The CDR3 reads CASSPYRDRPYGYTF. The CDR3 DNA reads TGTGCCAGCAGCCCTTACCGGGACAGACCCTATGGCTACACCTTC.

This clonotype has ten or more counts. The genes are TRBV7-2 and TRBJ2-6, with 10 bases lining up with TRBD2. The ends lost 5 bases at V and 0 bases at J; junction bases unmatched: 13. CDR1 is SGHTA and CDR2 is FQGNSA in the germline V gene. CDR3 size: 20 residues. The CDR3 spells CASSAMLAGAFNSGANVLTF. The DNA for the CDR3 is TGTGCCAGCAGCGCCATGCTAGCGGGGGCCTTTAACTCTGGGGCCAACGTCCTGACTTTC.

The genes are TRBV19 and TRBJ1-1; weak D call: TRBD1 (6 bases). In germline, CDR1 is LNHDA, CDR2 SQIVND (reference sequence). V dropped 5 bases and J dropped 12 bases, with 25 bases sitting between them. The CDR3 length is 15 residues. The CDR3 region is CASSLSTGPTFEPFF. DNA of the CDR3: TGTGCCAGTAGTCTTTCGACAGGCCCTACCTTCGAGCCTTTCTTT.

The CDR3, as DNA: TGTGCCAGCTCACGAAATGGGGAGATGAACACTGAAGCTTTCTTT. Translating it yields CASSRNGEMNTEAFF. V gene TRBV18 combines with J gene TRBJ1-1; no clear D gene. V lost 4 bases and J 0 bases, leaving 12 bases between the germline ends. Germline V gene sequence: CDR1 KGHSH, CDR2 LQKENI. There are 15 residues in the CDR3.

The rearrangement uses TRBV4-1 and TRBJ2-2; D not certain. This CDR3 has 15 residues. V was shortened by 10 bases and J by 0 bases, with 15 bases between the two germline ends. Looked up from germline, CDR1 is MGHRA and CDR2 is YSYEKL. CDR3 sequence reads: CATGADGSNTGELFF. CDR3 DNA sequence: TGCGCCACCGGTGCCGACGGATCGAACACCGGGGAGCTGTTTTTT.

This clonotype was recorded many times. J is TRBJ2-3 and V is TRBV7-3; 9 bases align to TRBD2. With 8 bases clipped from V and 4 bases from J, the junction kept 4 bases outside the gene matches. The CDR3 is made up of 13 amino acids. CDR1 and CDR2 (germline): SGHTA, FQGTGA. CDR3 region: CASGGGGSDTQYF. CDR3 nucleotide sequence: TGTGCCAGCGGCGGGGGGGGGTCAGATACGCAGTATTTT.

This chain uses TRBV4-2 with TRBJ2-5, with TRBD2 identical over 8 bases. Germline V CDR1 and CDR2: LGHNA, YNFKEQ. V shed 1 base, J shed 5 bases, and the junction held 6 bases outside the gene matches. This CDR3 is 15 amino acids long. CDR3 residues: CASSQGAGVRETQYF. The CDR3 DNA reads TGTGCCAGCAGCCAAGGAGCGGGGGTTAGGGAGACCCAGTACTTC.

This clonotype was found once. This rearrangement joins TRBV28 to TRBJ2-1; no firm D call. The germline gives CDR1 MDHEN, CDR2 SYDVKM. Between the trimmed V and J ends, which lost 4 bases and 8 bases, there was a span of 9 bases. The CDR3 totals 12 residues. The chain's CDR3 is CASSSVVDEQFF. The CDR3 DNA reads TGTGCCAGCAGTTCCGTGGTTGATGAGCAGTTCTTC.

A few counts support this clonotype. In nucleotides, the CDR3 is TGTGCCAGCAGTTTCCTGGACAGGGGGAATGGCTACACCTTC. Residues: CASSFLDRGNGYTF. The gene calls are TRBV28 and TRBJ1-2; TRBD1 matches at 10 bases. Germline V gene sequence: CDR1 MDHEN, CDR2 SYDVKM. The ends lost 3 bases at V and 6 bases at J; junction bases unmatched: 4. The CDR3 is made up of 14 amino acids.

This clonotype was seen repeatedly, ten times or more. The chain uses TRBV4-1 and TRBJ2-7, with D unclear. Between the trimmed V and J ends, which lost 2 bases and 5 bases, there was a span of 10 bases. Looked up from germline, CDR1 is MGHRA and CDR2 is YSYEKL. The CDR3 has 13 residues. The CDR3 coding sequence is TGCGCCAGCAGCCAACCCCCCGGCCACGAGCAGTACTTC. Amino acids: CASSQPPGHEQYF.

The chain uses TRBV2 and TRBJ1-2; D may be TRBD1 (5 bases). The germline V gene has CDR1 SNHLY and CDR2 FYNNEI. V lost 6 bases to trimming and J lost 2 bases, with 13 bases between them. This CDR3 contains 14 residues. The CDR3 nucleotides read TGTGCCAGCAGGAGGGACGGATCAAACTATGGCTACACCTTC. Protein sequence: CASRRDGSNYGYTF.

This clonotype appeared many times. J is TRBJ2-7 and V is TRBV12-3 or TRBV12-4; the match to TRBD2 covers 8 bases. Trimming took 6 bases from V and 4 from J; bases not matched to a gene: 5. This CDR3 has 13 residues. The CDR3 DNA reads TGTGCCAGCAGCTCCGGGGGGGAGTACGAGCAGTACTTC. Translating gives CASSSGGEYEQYF.

In this sample, this clonotype turned up many times. This chain uses TRBV7-8 with TRBJ2-2; D could derive from TRBD1 or TRBD2 (5 bases each). The CDR3 consists of 16 residues. CDR1 and CDR2 (germline): SGHVS, FQNEAQ. Trimming removed 5 bases at V and 6 bases at J, with 19 bases between. CDR3 coding DNA: TGTGCCAGCAGCCCGAAGGGACGGGGAAACGCCGGGGAGCTGTTTTTT. It is translated as CASSPKGRGNAGELFF.

This clonotype showed up many times. Possible read error: a much larger clone is one base away. V gene TRBV12-3 or TRBV12-4 combines with J gene TRBJ2-3; 8 bases line up with TRBD1. This CDR3 is 14 amino acids long. After removal of 5 bases from V and 2 bases from J, the junction contained 3 bases not matched to a gene. DNA for the CDR3: TGTGCCAGCAGTCAGGGACAGGCCACAGATACGCAGTATTTT. Translating gives CASSQGQATDTQYF.

This clonotype has ten or more counts. This rearrangement joins TRBV12-3 or TRBV12-4 to TRBJ1-2; possible D gene TRBD1, 6 bases. The CDR3 loop spans 13 amino acids. V lost 6 bases, J lost 8 bases, and 16 bases lay in between. CDR3 amino acids: CASRTGQKEGYTF. As DNA, the CDR3 is TGTGCCAGCAGGACTGGACAGAAGGAGGGCTACACCTTC.

In this sample, this clonotype turned up a few times. The V and J genes are TRBV18 and TRBJ2-7; 10 positions agree with TRBD1. Germline trimming cut 3 bases from V and 6 bases from J; bases unmatched to any gene: 17. From germline, CDR1 is KGHSH and CDR2 LQKENI. The CDR3 loop spans 18 amino acids. In DNA form, the CDR3 reads TGTGCCAGCTCACCGGGACAGGGGCTTTCGGCTGCAGGGGGCGAGCAGTACTTC. It translates to CASSPGQGLSAAGGEQYF.

This rearrangement joins TRBV7-4 to TRBJ1-1, with 7 nucleotides matching TRBD1. In germline, CDR1 is SGHVT, CDR2 SQSDAQ. This CDR3 is 15 amino acids long. V lost 4 bases and J lost 6; bases outside the gene matches: 11. The CDR3 here is CASSSQGGRQSEAFF. CDR3 sequence (DNA): TGTGCCAGCAGCTCGCAGGGGGGGAGACAATCTGAAGCTTTCTTT. Looking up the rest from reference TRBV7-4 and TRBJ1-1 gives the full variable domain: GAGVSQSPRYKVAKRGRDVALRCDSISGHVTLYWYRQTLGQGSEVLTYSQSDAQRDKSGRPSGRFSAERPERSVSTLKIQRTEQGDSAVYLCASSSQGGRQSEAFFGQGTRLTVV.

The chain employs TRBV12-3 or TRBV12-4 and TRBJ1-1, with unresolved D. V lost 5 bases and J 7 bases, leaving 11 bases between the germline ends. This CDR3 contains 12 residues. In nucleotides, the CDR3 is TGTGCCAGCAGTAAGACCTACTTTGAAGCTTTCTTT. It codes for CASSKTYFEAFF.

This sequence joins TRBV6-2 or TRBV6-3 and TRBJ2-7; 8 nucleotides line up with TRBD1. The CDR3 covers 15 residues. The V and J ends lost 8 bases and 1 base, in that order; junction bases with no gene match: 10. Germline lookup yields CDR1 MNHEY and CDR2 SVGEGT. CDR3 DNA: TGTGCCAGCGCTTTCGCCGGGACAGGTTCCTACGAGCAGTACTTC. Translating gives CASAFAGTGSYEQYF.